This T cell receptor beta chain appears in the sequencing data of a study of T cell clonotyping in hematopoietic cell transplantation. The CDR3 is made up of 16 amino acids. V dropped 2 bases and J dropped 6 bases, with 19 bases sitting between them. CDR1 and CDR2 from the germline V gene are MGHRA and YSYEKL. Repertoires were generated with immunoSEQ multiplex PCR, while TCRdb's copy carries only in-frame clones and drops some. The sample yields about 7,700 clones, approximately 94% seen once. This clone was seen just once. The starting material was peripheral blood mononuclear cells, obtained 30 days after allogeneic stem cell transplant. The TCR sequence derives from a male patient aged 55 to 69 who had an allogeneic stem cell transplant from an unrelated donor, so T cells may come from the graft donor. Some clones in this sample may be carry-over from other donors' samples. V and J are TRBV4-1 and TRBJ1-2; D uncertain. The DNA for the CDR3 is TGCGCCAGCAGCCAACGCCCTTCAAGTTCTGGTGATGGCTACACCTTC. Protein sequence: CASSQRPSSSGDGYTF.